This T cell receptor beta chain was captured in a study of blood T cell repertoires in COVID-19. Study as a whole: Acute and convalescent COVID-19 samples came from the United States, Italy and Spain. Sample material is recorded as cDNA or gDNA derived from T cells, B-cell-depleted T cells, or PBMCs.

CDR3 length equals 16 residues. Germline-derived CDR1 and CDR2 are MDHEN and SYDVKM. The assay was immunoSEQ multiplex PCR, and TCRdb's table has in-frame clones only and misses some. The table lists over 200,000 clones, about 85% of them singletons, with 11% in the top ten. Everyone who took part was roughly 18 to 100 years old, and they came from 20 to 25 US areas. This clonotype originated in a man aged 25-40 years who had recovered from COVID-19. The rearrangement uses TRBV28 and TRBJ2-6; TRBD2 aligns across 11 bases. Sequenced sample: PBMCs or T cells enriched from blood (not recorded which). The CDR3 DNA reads TGTGTCGCCAGTAGCGGGAGGGCCTCCGGGGCCAACGTCCTGACTTTC. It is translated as CVASSGRASGANVLTF.